Listed here are 32 T cell receptor beta chains from one sample, sequenced in a study of T-cell reconstitution after alpha-beta-depleted transplantation in children. During its preparation, the TCRbeta library received unique molecular identifiers. TCRdb called the PCR reads again in MiXCR, with one record for every CDR3 protein. The sample carries more than 500,000 distinct CDR3 sequences, 9.5% to 12% recorded once. The specimen was PBMCs, mostly from graft donor cells, collected 180 days after TCRalphabeta/CD19-depleted stem cell transplant. The receptor source for this set is a female patient under 10 years old who had a stem cell transplant for aplastic anemia, so the T cells may come from the graft donor.

V usage is TRBV7-8 and J usage is TRBJ1-2, with TRBD1 identical over 9 bases. Germline V gene data show CDR1 as SGHVS and CDR2 as FQNEAQ. The CDR3 runs 14 residues. The junction had 6 bases not matched to a gene; V was cut back by 5 bases and J by 5 bases. The CDR3 DNA is TGTGCCAGCAGCGCGGACAGGGGCCGATATGGCTACACCTTC. Translating it yields CASSADRGRYGYTF.

This clonotype was detected a few times. This chain connects TRBV3-1 to TRBJ2-6; weak D call: TRBD1 (5 bases). Germline CDR1 reads LGHDT; CDR2 reads YNNKEL (reference sequence). The CDR3 extends over 17 amino acids. V was clipped by 0 bases and J by 11 bases, with 20 bases between them. CDR3: CASSQEGQGPGVHVLTF. For the CDR3, the DNA is TGTGCCAGCAGCCAAGAAGGGCAGGGTCCAGGAGTCCACGTCCTGACTTTC.

The rearrangement links TRBV9 to TRBJ1-5, with TRBD1 identical over 7 bases. This CDR3 contains 14 residues. In germline, CDR1 is SGDLS, CDR2 YYNGEE. V lost 2 bases and J lost 2; bases outside the gene matches: 1. The chain's CDR3 is CASSVGTGNQPQHF. DNA for the CDR3: TGTGCCAGCAGCGTTGGGACAGGCAATCAGCCCCAGCATTTT.

The rearrangement links TRBV28 to TRBJ1-2; no clear D. This CDR3 contains 16 residues. Per the germline V gene, CDR1 is MDHEN and CDR2 is SYDVKM. V gave up 5 bases and J gave up 4 bases, with 20 bases separating them. The CDR3 DNA sequence: TGTGCCAGCAGTCCTGCCCTAGTCACAGTACGCTATGGCTACACCTTC. Its translation: CASSPALVTVRYGYTF.

This chain connects TRBV5-1 to TRBJ1-1; D is possibly TRBD1 (6 bases). With 2 bases removed from V and 4 bases from J, the gap between germline ends came to 12 bases. This CDR3 is 14 amino acids long. Germline lookup yields CDR1 SGHRS and CDR2 YFSETQ. The CDR3 bases are TGCGCCAGCAGCTTCAGTACAGGGCCCACTGAAGCTTTCTTT. It codes for CASSFSTGPTEAFF.

The chain links TRBV28 to TRBJ2-7, with a tentative D call TRBD1 (6 bases). V lost 11 bases to trimming and J lost 3 bases, with 14 bases between them. The CDR3 totals 12 residues. Germline V gene sequence: CDR1 MDHEN, CDR2 SYDVKM. The CDR3 protein is CASGQGSYEQYF. Here the CDR3 DNA reads TGTGCCTCGGGGCAGGGGAGCTACGAGCAGTACTTC.

This sequence joins TRBV7-2 and TRBJ1-5; maybe TRBD1 (5 bases). Germline values: CDR1 SGHTA, CDR2 FQGNSA. Trimming shortened V by 1 base and J by 5 bases, and 12 bases separated the two germline ends. This CDR3 is built from 15 residues. CDR3 in DNA: TGTGCCAGCAGCTTAGGGGGGTTGGGGCATCAGCCCCAGCATTTT. Residues: CASSLGGLGHQPQHF.

Only a few counts were recorded for this clonotype. CDR3 sequence: CASSVSGNRDNEQFF. CDR3 DNA sequence: TGTGCCAGCAGCGTAAGTGGGAATCGGGACAATGAGCAGTTCTTC. The V call is TRBV9, the J call TRBJ2-1; unclear D gene. V lost 1 base, J lost 5 bases, and 13 bases lay in between. Germline CDR1 SGDLS, CDR2 YYNGEE. The CDR3 spans 15 residues.

The V and J genes are TRBV6-2 or TRBV6-3 and TRBJ2-1, with TRBD1 matching over 8 bases. Germline V CDR1 and CDR2: MNHEY, SVGEGT. CDR3 length: 16 residues. V lost 5 bases, J lost 0 bases, and 6 bases stayed unmatched. The CDR3 is CASSTRTGSSYNEQFF. The CDR3 region has the DNA TGTGCCAGCAGTACGCGGACAGGGAGCTCCTACAATGAGCAGTTCTTC.

V is TRBV7-2 and J is TRBJ2-2; 8 bases line up with TRBD2. Germline V gene sequence: CDR1 SGHTA, CDR2 FQGNSA. V shed 4 bases and J 4 bases; nucleotides not matched to a gene: 8. The CDR3 consists of 16 residues. In DNA, the CDR3 is TGTGCCAGCAGCTCTACCGGGACTAGGGGCACCGGGGAGCTGTTTTTT. Its protein is CASSSTGTRGTGELFF.

This clonotype was counted between two and nine times. V gene TRBV20-1 combines with J gene TRBJ1-5; 7 nucleotides match TRBD1. The J segment lost 3 bases and the V segment lost 0 bases, leaving 8 bases of the junction unmatched. The germline gives CDR1 DFQATT, CDR2 SNEGSKA (reference sequence). This CDR3 is 16 amino acids long. DNA of the CDR3: TGCAGTGCTAGAGATCTGACAGGGAGACACAATCAGCCCCAGCATTTT. It yields the protein CSARDLTGRHNQPQHF.

The sample holds a few counts of this clonotype. CDR3 nucleotides: TGCGCCAGCAGCTTGCCGGGACAGGGACGAGAGACCCAGTACTTC. Translation: CASSLPGQGRETQYF. The chain combines TRBV5-1 with TRBJ2-5, with 9 bases lining up with TRBD1. Germline values: CDR1 SGHRS, CDR2 YFSETQ. V was pared by 1 base and J by 4 bases, with 5 bases of the junction left unmatched. The CDR3 spans 15 residues.

This clonotype came up a few times. This chain connects TRBV7-2 to TRBJ2-1, with D possibly matching TRBD2 (5 bases). Germline assignment: CDR1 SGHTA and CDR2 FQGNSA. The CDR3 totals 15 residues. V was trimmed by 5 bases and J by 0 bases, leaving 11 bases between them. The CDR3 loop reads CASSAGRGSYNEQFF. The DNA of the CDR3 is TGTGCCAGCAGCGCCGGCCGGGGCTCCTACAATGAGCAGTTCTTC.

This clonotype was seen a few times. The V gene is TRBV5-1, the J gene TRBJ2-1, with 7 bases lining up with TRBD1. This CDR3 contains 15 residues. J was trimmed by 6 bases and V by 1 base; bases with no gene match: 7. From germline, CDR1 is SGHRS and CDR2 YFSETQ. The CDR3 nucleotides read TGCGCCAGCAGCTTGATAGGTACAGGGGTCAATGAGCAGTTCTTC. It specifies CASSLIGTGVNEQFF.

The chain links TRBV20-1 to TRBJ1-4; D not resolved. Trimming pared 4 bases from V and 5 bases from J, leaving 11 bases between. The CDR3 is 13 amino acids. The germline V gene encodes CDR1 DFQATT and CDR2 SNEGSKA (reference sequence). The CDR3 loop is CSAKGRLNEKLFF. Here the CDR3 DNA reads TGCAGTGCTAAAGGACGGTTAAATGAAAAACTGTTTTTT.

The chain is built from TRBV24-1 and TRBJ2-3, with D unclear. Per the germline V gene, CDR1 is KGHDR and CDR2 is SFDVKD. Trimming cost V 3 bases and J 5 bases, with 11 bases left between them. The CDR3 totals 14 residues. The CDR3 bases are TGTGCCACCAGTGATCCCACTTTCGGAGATACGCAGTATTTT. Translated: CATSDPTFGDTQYF.

In this sample, this clonotype turned up a few times. The V gene is TRBV7-8, the J gene TRBJ2-7, with D tentatively TRBD1 or TRBD2 (5 bases each). CDR3 length: 14 residues. Germline assignment: CDR1 SGHVS and CDR2 FQNEAQ. Trimming removed 6 bases from V and 1 base from J, with 13 bases in between. CDR3 region: CASRTGTVSYEQYF. The CDR3 region has the DNA TGTGCCAGCAGAACCGGGACGGTATCCTACGAGCAGTACTTC.

V usage is TRBV28 and J usage is TRBJ2-1; 12 bases are shared with TRBD2. Looked up from germline, CDR1 is MDHEN and CDR2 is SYDVKM. The CDR3 covers 18 residues. The J segment lost 8 bases and the V segment lost 2 bases, leaving 13 bases of the junction unmatched. The CDR3 DNA follows: TGTGCCAGCAGTTTAGGCCTTTTGACTAGCGGGAGTCGGGATGAGCAGTTCTTC. Translating gives CASSLGLLTSGSRDEQFF.

The chain uses TRBV18 and TRBJ1-5, with unresolved D. Deletions cut 2 bases from V and 4 bases from J, with 12 bases between. The CDR3 length is 15 residues. CDR1 is KGHSH and CDR2 is LQKENI in the germline V gene. The CDR3 region has the DNA TGTGCCAGCTCACCAAGCCGGGAAGGGAATCAGCCCCAGCATTTT. Translated: CASSPSREGNQPQHF.

The gene calls are TRBV7-3 and TRBJ2-3, with TRBD2 as a possible D gene (6 bases). Trimming took off 2 bases at V and 4 bases at J, with 19 bases between the two ends. Germline CDR1 and CDR2: SGHTA and FQGTGA. This CDR3 has 17 amino acids. The CDR3, as DNA: TGTGCCAGCAGCTTACGGACGATGACCAGGGAGGCAGATACGCAGTATTTT. It specifies CASSLRTMTREADTQYF.

This clonotype was detected ten times or more. The chain employs TRBV5-1 and TRBJ1-4; TRBD1 might be the D (5 bases). Germline values: CDR1 SGHRS, CDR2 YFSETQ. The CDR3 runs to 15 residues. V lost 3 bases and J lost 8, with 17 bases in between. The CDR3 DNA reads as TGCGCCAGCAGCTCGACAGCAACGAACCCGGAAAAACTGTTTTTT. As protein: CASSSTATNPEKLFF.

The chain joins TRBV27 to TRBJ1-4; TRBD1 is a possible D gene (6 bases). The length of the CDR3 is 17 residues. V gave up 3 bases and J gave up 0 bases, with 14 bases separating them. The V gene's germline CDR1 is MNHEY and CDR2 SMNVEV (reference sequence). The CDR3: CASSFHQGKATNEKLFF. As DNA, the CDR3 is TGTGCCAGCAGTTTCCATCAGGGGAAGGCAACTAATGAAAAACTGTTTTTT.

This rearrangement joins TRBV28 to TRBJ1-2, with D possibly matching TRBD1 (6 bases). The V gene's germline CDR1 is MDHEN and CDR2 SYDVKM. The V end lost 2 bases, the J end lost 2 bases, and 12 bases lay between the germline ends. The CDR3 spans 15 residues. As DNA, the CDR3 is TGTGCCAGCAGTTTAGGCGGGGGGCGGAACTATGGCTACACCTTC. As protein: CASSLGGGRNYGYTF.

This clonotype was found many times. The chain employs TRBV11-2 and TRBJ2-2; D is undetermined. This CDR3 has 17 amino acids. CDR1 and CDR2 (germline): SGHAT, FQNNGV. Deletions cut 4 bases from V and 0 bases from J, with 15 bases between. CDR3: CASSSYGQIANTGELFF. Written as DNA, the CDR3 is TGTGCCAGCAGCTCGTACGGGCAGATCGCGAACACCGGGGAGCTGTTTTTT.

The chain joins TRBV13 to TRBJ2-7; 10 positions agree with TRBD1. This CDR3 has 15 amino acids. Germline assignment: CDR1 PRHDT and CDR2 FYEKMQ (reference sequence). V lost 3 bases and J lost 5; bases outside the gene matches: 7. CDR3 coding DNA: TGTGCCAGCAGCTTGCGGACAGGGGGTATCCACGAGCAGTACTTC. Its protein is CASSLRTGGIHEQYF.

The genes are TRBV6-5 and TRBJ2-3, with 7 nucleotides matching TRBD1. Losses at the gene ends were 4 bases for V and 3 bases for J; bases not matched to a gene: 10. Per germline, CDR1 MNHEY and CDR2 SVGAGI. The CDR3 consists of 16 residues. CDR3 nucleotide sequence: TGTGCCAGCAGTTCTCTTAAGGGGGCAGTAACAGATACGCAGTATTTT. Translating gives CASSSLKGAVTDTQYF.

This clonotype was found many times. The chain employs TRBV5-1 and TRBJ2-4; 10 bases line up with TRBD1. V was pared by 0 bases and J by 8 bases, with 5 bases of the junction left unmatched. Germline V gene lookup returns CDR1 SGHRS and CDR2 YFSETQ. CDR3 size: 15 residues. The CDR3 DNA reads TGCGCCAGCAGCTTGGGGGACAGGGGATTTGACATTCAGTACTTC. Translation gives CASSLGDRGFDIQYF.

This clonotype was recorded a few times. The V and J genes are TRBV7-2 and TRBJ1-2; weak D call: TRBD1 (5 bases). Germline values: CDR1 SGHTA, CDR2 FQGNSA. The CDR3 contains 17 residues. The V gene lost 1 base and the J gene lost 2 bases, with 17 bases spanning the gap. CDR3 nucleotides: TGTGCCAGCAGCTTAGGGCGTAGCGGGGCAGAGAACTATGGCTACACCTTC. Translating it yields CASSLGRSGAENYGYTF.

This clonotype was detected only a few times. The chain couples TRBV4-3 to TRBJ1-2; D remains ambiguous. The CDR3 consists of 18 residues. The V gene's germline CDR1 is LGHNA and CDR2 YSLEER. Trimming left V 0 bases short and J 3 bases short, with 20 bases between. The CDR3 coding sequence is TGCGCCAGCAGCCAAGAACTACTAGGCTCCCGAGGTGACTATGGCTACACCTTC. Amino acid sequence: CASSQELLGSRGDYGYTF.

The rearrangement links TRBV7-3 to TRBJ2-3; D assignment may be TRBD1 or TRBD2 (5 bases each). Germline V CDR1 and CDR2: SGHTA, FQGTGA. CDR3 size: 14 residues. Between the trimmed V and J ends, which lost 1 base and 5 bases, there was a span of 10 bases. The DNA of the CDR3 is TGTGCCAGCAGCTTAAACCTTGGGGGAGATACGCAGTATTTT. As protein: CASSLNLGGDTQYF.

This clonotype was seen a few times. The CDR3, as DNA: TGTGCCAGCAGTATGCAAGCCGGGACTAGAAGTGCAGATACGCAGTATTTT. It translates to CASSMQAGTRSADTQYF. The chain uses TRBV2 and TRBJ2-3, with 8 bases fitting TRBD2. The CDR3 has 17 amino acids. V was clipped by 5 bases and J by 4 bases; unmatched bases: 14. The germline V gene encodes CDR1 SNHLY and CDR2 FYNNEI.

V is TRBV7-2 and J is TRBJ2-1; D is uncertain. The germline V and J ends were trimmed by 0 bases and 9 bases, with 18 bases remaining between them. CDR1 and CDR2 from the germline V gene are SGHTA and FQGNSA. The CDR3 covers 16 residues. CDR3 loop: CASSLAQGLGSFEQFF. The CDR3 nucleotides are TGTGCCAGCAGCTTAGCGCAAGGGCTAGGTTCTTTTGAGCAGTTCTTC. The full variable domain, in which reference TRBV7-2 and TRBJ2-1 provide the parts outside the CDR3, is GAGVSQSPSNKVTEKGKDVELRCDPISGHTALYWYRQSLGQGLEFLIYFQGNSAPDKSGLPSDRFSAERTGGSVSTLTIQRTQQEDSAVYLCASSLAQGLGSFEQFFGPGTRLTVL.